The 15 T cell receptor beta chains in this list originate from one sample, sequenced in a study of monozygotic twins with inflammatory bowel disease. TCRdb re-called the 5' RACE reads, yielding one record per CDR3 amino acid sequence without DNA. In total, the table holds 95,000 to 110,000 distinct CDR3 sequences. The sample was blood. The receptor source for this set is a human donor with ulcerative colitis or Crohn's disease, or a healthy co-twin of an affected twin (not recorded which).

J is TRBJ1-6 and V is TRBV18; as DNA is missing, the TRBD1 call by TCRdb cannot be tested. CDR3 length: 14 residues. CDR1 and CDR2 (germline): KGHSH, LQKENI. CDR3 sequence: CASSEDRGGSPLHF. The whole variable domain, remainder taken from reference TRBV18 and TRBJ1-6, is NAGVMQNPRHLVRRRGQEARLRCSPMKGHSHVYWYRQLPEEGLKFMVYLQKENIIDESGMPKERFSAEFPKEGPSILRIQQVVRGDSAAYFCASSEDRGGSPLHFGNGTRLTVT.

The CDR3 sequence: CASSLVTDTGELFF. This chain joins TRBV5-1 and TRBJ2-2. Germline lookup yields CDR1 SGHRS and CDR2 YFSETQ. The CDR3 spans 14 residues. The full variable domain, with the rest looked up from reference TRBV5-1 and TRBJ2-2, is KAGVTQTPRYLIKTRGQQVTLSCSPISGHRSVSWYQQTPGQGLQFLFEYFSETQRNKGNFPGRFSGRQFSNSRSEMNVSTLELGDSALYLCASSLVTDTGELFFGEGSRLTVL.

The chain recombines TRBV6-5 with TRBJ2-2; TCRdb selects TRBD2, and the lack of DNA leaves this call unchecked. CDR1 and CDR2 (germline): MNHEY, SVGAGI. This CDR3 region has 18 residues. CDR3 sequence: CASSPRLAGVGGSGELFF.

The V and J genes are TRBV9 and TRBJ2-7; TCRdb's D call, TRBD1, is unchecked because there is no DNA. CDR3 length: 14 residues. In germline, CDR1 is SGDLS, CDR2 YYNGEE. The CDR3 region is CASSSGGADYEQYF.

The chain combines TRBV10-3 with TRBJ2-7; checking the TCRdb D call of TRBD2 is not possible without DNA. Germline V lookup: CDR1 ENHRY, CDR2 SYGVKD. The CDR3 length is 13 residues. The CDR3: CAIGTSDSYEQYF.

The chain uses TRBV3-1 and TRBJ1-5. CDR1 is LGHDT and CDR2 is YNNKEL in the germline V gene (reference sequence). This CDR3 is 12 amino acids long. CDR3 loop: CASSRGRQPQHF.

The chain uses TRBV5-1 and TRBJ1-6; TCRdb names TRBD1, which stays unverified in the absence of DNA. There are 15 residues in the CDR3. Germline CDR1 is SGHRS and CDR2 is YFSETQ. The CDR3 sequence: CASSKSRDSGSPLHF.

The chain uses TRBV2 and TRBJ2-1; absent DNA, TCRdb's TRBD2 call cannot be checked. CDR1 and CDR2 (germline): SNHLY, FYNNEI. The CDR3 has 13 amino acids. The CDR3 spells CASSLGLAGVLFF.

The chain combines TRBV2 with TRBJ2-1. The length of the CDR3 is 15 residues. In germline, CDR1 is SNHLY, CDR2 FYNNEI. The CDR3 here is CASREVVSSYNEQFF.

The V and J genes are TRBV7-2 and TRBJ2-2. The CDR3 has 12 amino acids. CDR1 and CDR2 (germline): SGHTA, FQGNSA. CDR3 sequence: CASSPDTGELFF.

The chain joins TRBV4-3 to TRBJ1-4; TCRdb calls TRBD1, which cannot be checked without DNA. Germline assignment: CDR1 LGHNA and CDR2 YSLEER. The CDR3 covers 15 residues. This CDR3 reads CASSQEGQGHEKLFF.

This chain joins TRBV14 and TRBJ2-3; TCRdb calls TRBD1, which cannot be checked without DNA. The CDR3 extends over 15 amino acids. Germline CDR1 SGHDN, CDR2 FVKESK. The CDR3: CASSPRQGSWGTQYF.

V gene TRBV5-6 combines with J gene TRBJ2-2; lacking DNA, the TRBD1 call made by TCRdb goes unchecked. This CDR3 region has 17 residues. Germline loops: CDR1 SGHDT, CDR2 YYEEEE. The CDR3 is CASSFRSRERYTGELFF.

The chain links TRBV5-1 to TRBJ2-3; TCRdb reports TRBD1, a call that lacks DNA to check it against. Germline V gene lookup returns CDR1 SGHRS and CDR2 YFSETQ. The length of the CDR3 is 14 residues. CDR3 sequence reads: CASSRAGGADTQYF.

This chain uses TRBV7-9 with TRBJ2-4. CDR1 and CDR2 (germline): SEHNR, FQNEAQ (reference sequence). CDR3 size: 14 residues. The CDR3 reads CASSFREAKNMQYF.